One and the same sample provided the 20 T cell receptor beta chains below, sequenced in a study of cytomegalovirus exposure and HLA in healthy donors. In the PCR, 60 Vbeta and 13 Jbeta primers were used. Assay used: immunoSEQ multiplex PCR; TCRdb lists only in-frame clones, some missing. The data show over 150,000 clones, with roughly three quarters seen just once and around 7% held by the top ten. The sample consisted of PBMCs. The receptors here all came from a male donor in good health and CMV-seropositive.

The CDR3 reads CASSQARREDTQYF. As DNA, the CDR3 is TGCGCCAGCAGCCAAGCGCGACGGGAGGATACGCAGTATTTT. The chain has TRBV4-1 and TRBJ2-3; weak D call: TRBD2 (6 bases). The CDR3 covers 14 residues. V lost 1 base and J 6 bases, leaving 11 bases between the germline ends. Germline assignment: CDR1 MGHRA and CDR2 YSYEKL.

As to this clone: This sample includes further DNA sequences coding for the same CDR3. V and J are TRBV19 and TRBJ1-6; 7 positions agree with TRBD1. Per germline, CDR1 LNHDA and CDR2 SQIVND (reference sequence). With V trimmed by 5 bases and J by 7 bases, 8 bases remained unmatched. The CDR3 is made up of 15 amino acids. The CDR3 bases are TGTGCCAGTAGTTCTTTCAGGGGGTCCAATTCACCCCTCCACTTT. As protein: CASSSFRGSNSPLHF.

The CDR3 region has the DNA TGTGCCAGCTTATTTGGCCGGACAGGGGAAGCCACAACTCTCAAACCTCAAAGTGGCTACACCTTC. This codes for CASLFGRTGEATTLKPQSGYTF. The V call is TRBV2, the J call TRBJ1-2; TRBD1 matches at 9 bases. With V trimmed by 8 bases and J by 7 bases, 35 bases remained unmatched. Germline lookup yields CDR1 SNHLY and CDR2 FYNNEI. This CDR3 is built from 22 residues.

CDR3 in amino acids: CASSAINTGELFF. CDR3 in DNA: TGTGCCAGCAGCGCGATAAACACCGGGGAGCTGTTTTTT. V is TRBV11-2 and J is TRBJ2-2, with D unclear. The CDR3 extends over 13 amino acids. V gave up 5 bases and J gave up 2 bases, with 6 bases separating them. Germline loops: CDR1 SGHAT, CDR2 FQNNGV.

This clone was counted once. The V gene is TRBV4-3, the J gene TRBJ1-2; D is possibly TRBD1 (6 bases). In germline, CDR1 is LGHNA, CDR2 YSLEER. The germline V and J ends were trimmed by 0 bases and 7 bases, with 12 bases remaining between them. The CDR3 is 14 residues long. The CDR3 DNA reads TGCGCCAGCAGCCAAGAAACAGGGCTTCCTGGCTACACCTTC. Encoded protein: CASSQETGLPGYTF.

The J gene is TRBJ2-2, the V gene TRBV18; TRBD2 might be the D (6 bases). The CDR3 contains 17 residues. V lost 6 bases and J 5 bases, leaving 22 bases between the germline ends. CDR1 is KGHSH, CDR2 LQKENI, per germline. CDR3 DNA: TGTGCCAGCTCCGCGGGGCGGCGAGCGGGTCTTACCGGGGAGCTGTTTTTT. Amino acid sequence: CASSAGRRAGLTGELFF.

The V and J genes are TRBV4-2 and TRBJ2-7; 9 nucleotides agree with TRBD2. Germline V gives CDR1 LGHNA, CDR2 YNFKEQ. The CDR3 runs to 18 residues. V lost 1 base, J lost 3 bases, and 13 bases stayed unmatched. This CDR3 is CASSQASLLAGLNYEQYF. The DNA for the CDR3 is TGTGCCAGCAGCCAAGCCTCGCTGCTAGCGGGGCTTAACTACGAGCAGTACTTC.

The chain combines TRBV6-1 with TRBJ2-7, with 8 bases identical to TRBD1. The CDR3 covers 15 residues. Unmatched junction bases numbered 10, after V lost 4 bases and J lost 5 bases. Germline lookup yields CDR1 MNHNS and CDR2 SASEGT. The CDR3: CASSVRQGLEDEQYF. The CDR3 DNA reads TGTGCCAGCAGTGTCCGACAGGGGTTGGAGGACGAGCAGTACTTC.

The chain recombines TRBV2 with TRBJ2-5, with 8 nucleotides matching TRBD2. J lost 4 bases, V lost 7 bases, and 14 bases had no gene match. CDR1 and CDR2 (germline): SNHLY, FYNNEI. The CDR3 is 16 residues long. DNA of the CDR3: TGTGCCAGCAACAAAGGGGGTAGCGGGGATTCAGAGACCCAGTACTTC. Translation: CASNKGGSGDSETQYF. Full variable domain (rest looked up from reference TRBV2 and TRBJ2-5): EPEVTQTPSHQVTQMGQEVILRCVPISNHLYFYWYRQILGQKVEFLVSFYNNEISEKSEIFDDQFSVERPDGSNFTLKIRSTKLEDSAMYFCASNKGGSGDSETQYFGPGTRLLVL.

The chain recombines TRBV11-1 with TRBJ1-6; tentatively, D is TRBD1 (5 bases). CDR3 length: 15 amino acids. The V end was cut by 3 bases, the J end by 0 bases, with 6 bases between. Germline V gene sequence: CDR1 SGHAT, CDR2 FQDESV (reference sequence). The CDR3 here is CASSLGGSYNSPLHF. The CDR3 nucleotides read TGTGCCAGCAGCTTGGGGGGCTCCTATAATTCACCCCTCCACTTT.

This clone was seen more than once but under ten times. J is TRBJ1-6 and V is TRBV6-1, with D maybe TRBD1 (5 bases). V lost 8 bases to trimming and J lost 5 bases, with 16 bases between them. The CDR3 length is 15 residues. Germline CDR1 reads MNHNS; CDR2 reads SASEGT. As DNA, the CDR3 is TGTGCCAGCCTTGGGGGGAGGAAGGATAATTCACCCCTCCACTTT. Protein product: CASLGGRKDNSPLHF.

The chain carries TRBV6-6 and TRBJ2-1; 12 bases map to TRBD2. V was clipped by 2 bases and J by 7 bases; unmatched bases: 3. The CDR3 is 15 residues long. Germline V lookup: CDR1 MNHNY, CDR2 SVGAGI (reference sequence). CDR3: CASSYTSGGWNEQFF. The CDR3 coding sequence is TGTGCCAGCAGTTACACTAGCGGGGGGTGGAATGAGCAGTTCTTC.

This clone appeared a few times. V is TRBV30 and J is TRBJ2-5; 9 bases match TRBD2. The end of the DNA aligns better with TRBJ2-7, so the J call may be wrong. The germline V gene encodes CDR1 GTSNPN and CDR2 SVGIG (reference sequence). The CDR3 contains 13 residues. The CDR3 DNA reads as TGTGCCTGGAGGACTAGCGGATCCTACGAGCAGTACTTC. Encoded protein: CAWRTSGSYEQYF.

This clone was detected a few times. The rearrangement joins TRBV6-6 to TRBJ1-3, with TRBD1 matching 7 bases. V was clipped by 2 bases and J by 4 bases; unmatched bases: 2. CDR1 is MNHNY, CDR2 SVGAGI, per germline (reference sequence). The CDR3 is 14 amino acids. DNA of the CDR3: TGTGCCAGCAGTTACGGGACAGCCGGAAACACCATATATTTT. Translation: CASSYGTAGNTIYF.

The chain carries TRBV6-6 and TRBJ1-1; 7 bases map to TRBD1. Germline lookup yields CDR1 MNHNY and CDR2 SVGAGI (reference sequence). This CDR3 has 13 amino acids. V lost 6 bases, J lost 4 bases, and 5 bases stayed unmatched. The CDR3 DNA is TGTGCCAGCAGCCTCAACAGGGGCACTGAAGCTTTCTTT. Amino acids: CASSLNRGTEAFF.

The genes are TRBV18 and TRBJ2-1; TRBD1 agrees at 9 bases. The junction had 3 bases not matched to a gene; V was cut back by 0 bases and J by 3 bases. From germline, CDR1 is KGHSH and CDR2 LQKENI. This CDR3 region has 16 residues. The chain's CDR3 is CASSPPGQGYYNEQFF. Written as DNA, the CDR3 is TGTGCCAGCTCACCACCGGGACAGGGCTACTACAATGAGCAGTTCTTC.

As regards this clone: The sample carries other DNA sequences with the same CDR3. The rearrangement links TRBV7-9 to TRBJ1-1; D gene ambiguous. Trimming removed 4 bases from V and 5 bases from J, with 14 bases in between. The CDR3 contains 14 residues. The germline CDR1 and CDR2 sequences are SEHNR and FQNEAQ (reference sequence). The CDR3 is CASSSTTGGTEAFF. CDR3 in DNA: TGTGCCAGCAGCTCAACGACGGGAGGGACTGAAGCTTTCTTT.

This chain joins TRBV2 and TRBJ2-7, with 7 bases fitting TRBD1. Trimming at V came to 8 bases and at J to 4 bases, leaving 8 bases not matched to a gene. Per the germline V gene, CDR1 is SNHLY and CDR2 is FYNNEI. This CDR3 has 13 residues. CDR3 DNA: TGTGCCAGCCCAAGACAGGGAAGTTACGAGCAGTACTTC. It translates to CASPRQGSYEQYF.

The rearrangement joins TRBV19 to TRBJ1-2; 10 positions agree with TRBD1. Losses at the gene ends were 7 bases for V and 4 bases for J; bases not matched to a gene: 6. The CDR3 consists of 14 residues. Per the germline V gene, CDR1 is LNHDA and CDR2 is SQIVND (reference sequence). The CDR3 loop reads CASNDRGRVYGYTF. The CDR3 region has the DNA TGTGCCAGTAACGACAGGGGGCGAGTCTATGGCTACACCTTC.

This clone was counted only a few times. The CDR3 here is CASSVGWRGVEDTQYF. CDR3 in DNA: TGTGCCAGCAGCGTAGGTTGGCGGGGGGTAGAGGATACGCAGTATTTT. V is TRBV9 and J is TRBJ2-3; 8 bases line up with TRBD2. Trimming removed 0 bases from V and 6 bases from J; junction bases left unmatched: 9. The CDR3 has 16 residues. The V gene's germline CDR1 is SGDLS and CDR2 YYNGEE.